These 8 T cell receptor beta chains were all obtained from the same sample, sequenced in a study of blood T cell repertoires in COVID-19. Sequencing used immunoSEQ multiplex PCR; TCRdb keeps in-frame clones, though not all of them. Here the sample spans roughly 110,000 clones, less than 85% being singletons. Sequenced sample: peripheral blood. All receptors come from a woman between 55 and 75 years old with acute or convalescent COVID-19.

The chain carries TRBV5-8 and TRBJ2-5; TRBD1 is a possible D gene (5 bases). The germline gives CDR1 SGHTS, CDR2 YDEGEE. The CDR3 runs to 15 residues. V lost 3 bases and J 5 bases, leaving 17 bases between the germline ends. The CDR3 DNA reads as TGTGCCAGCAGCTCCCCCGGCAGATGGGGCGAGACCCAGTACTTC. Encoded protein: CASSSPGRWGETQYF.

This clone was observed a handful of times. This chain uses TRBV7-2 with TRBJ1-2, with 9 bases aligning to TRBD1. The CDR3 loop spans 14 amino acids. Germline V gives CDR1 SGHTA, CDR2 FQGNSA. Unmatched junction bases numbered 7, after V lost 6 bases and J lost 5 bases. CDR3 sequence (DNA): TGTGCCAGCAGTCCGGGACAGGGACCTTATGGCTACACCTTC. This codes for CASSPGQGPYGYTF.

The chain recombines TRBV6-5 with TRBJ2-5; D remains ambiguous. Germline CDR1 is MNHEY and CDR2 is SVGAGI. V lost 0 bases, J lost 7 bases, and 15 bases lay in between. The CDR3 is made up of 15 amino acids. The CDR3 reads CASSYSLPGSGTQYF. The CDR3 DNA follows: TGTGCCAGCAGTTACTCGCTCCCCGGGTCGGGGACCCAGTACTTC.

This clone was seen more than once but under ten times. This chain joins TRBV9 and TRBJ2-1; tentative D call: TRBD2 (6 bases). The CDR3 totals 17 residues. V was cut by 4 bases and J by 4 bases, with 21 bases left in between. Germline assignment: CDR1 SGDLS and CDR2 YYNGEE. The CDR3 coding sequence is TGTGCCAGCAGCTGGGGTTCGAGCGGGTCGGGTTACAATGAGCAGTTCTTC. It translates to CASSWGSSGSGYNEQFF.

The V gene is TRBV5-4, the J gene TRBJ2-2; 14 bases are shared with TRBD2. There are 17 residues in the CDR3. Germline values: CDR1 SGHNT, CDR2 YYREEE (reference sequence). V gave up 3 bases and J gave up 6 bases; unmatched junction bases: 7. The CDR3 nucleotides read TGTGCCAGCAGCTCCCCGGGACTAGCGGGAGTGGCCGGGGAGCTGTTTTTT. This translates into CASSSPGLAGVAGELFF. The variable domain in full, completed from reference TRBV5-4 and TRBJ2-2, reads ETGVTQSPTHLIKTRGQQVTLRCSSQSGHNTVSWYQQALGQGPQFIFQYYREEENGRGNFPPRFSGLQFPNYSSELNVNALELDDSALYLCASSSPGLAGVAGELFFGEGSRLTVL.

This clone was detected once. The rearrangement links TRBV10-3 to TRBJ2-1, with TRBD1 matching 7 bases. The CDR3 is 18 residues long. Germline V gives CDR1 ENHRY, CDR2 SYGVKD. Trimming removed 6 bases from V and 0 bases from J; junction bases left unmatched: 14. CDR3 in DNA: TGTGCCATCAGCGCCTCGACCACAGGGGCCGACTCCTACAATGAGCAGTTCTTC. It is translated as CAISASTTGADSYNEQFF.

In its sample, this clone was seen a few times. CDR3 sequence reads: CASSRDYSGNTIYF. CDR3 DNA sequence: TGTGCCAGCAGCAGGGACTATTCTGGAAACACCATATATTTT. V and J are TRBV27 and TRBJ1-3; D is perhaps TRBD1 (5 bases). Between the trimmed V and J ends, which lost 6 bases and 1 base, there was a span of 10 bases. Germline V gene sequence: CDR1 MNHEY, CDR2 SMNVEV (reference sequence). The CDR3 contains 14 residues.

V gene TRBV5-4 combines with J gene TRBJ2-7; 14 nucleotides match TRBD2. The CDR3 covers 16 residues. Per the germline V gene, CDR1 is SGHNT and CDR2 is YYREEE (reference sequence). V shed 4 bases and J 4 bases; nucleotides not matched to a gene: 7. This chain's CDR3 is CASSPGLAGALYEQYF. CDR3 DNA: TGTGCCAGCAGCCCGGGACTAGCGGGAGCTCTGTACGAGCAGTACTTC.